This T cell receptor (beta chain) was sequenced for a study of human T cells and chemical hapten exposure. As originally analysed: Sequenced samples showed a median of 95,638 TCRs each, with counts running from about 20,000 to 690,000. In TCRdb, the RACE reads were re-called with MiXCR into one record per CDR3 protein. The V and J calls reflect TCRdb's pipeline rather than the authors' work. The profile shows some 120,000 distinct CDR3 sequences, approximately 9% of them singletons. Time point of the sample: healthy volunteer bleed at 2 weeks. The authors extracted total RNA from unfractionated whole blood. The CDR3 runs to 16 residues. Germline V gene lookup returns CDR1 LGHNT and CDR2 FRNRAP. The V and J ends lost 1 base and 2 bases, in that order; junction bases with no gene match: 2.

Sequenced: whole blood. The TCR originated in a male donor in good health. Some clones in this sample may be carry-over from other donors' samples. The chain recombines TRBV12-5 with TRBJ2-1; 10 nucleotides line up with TRBD2. For the CDR3, the DNA is TGTGCTAGTGGTTTGGGGACTAGCGGTCCCTACAATGAGCAGTTCTTC. Protein sequence: CASGLGTSGPYNEQFF.